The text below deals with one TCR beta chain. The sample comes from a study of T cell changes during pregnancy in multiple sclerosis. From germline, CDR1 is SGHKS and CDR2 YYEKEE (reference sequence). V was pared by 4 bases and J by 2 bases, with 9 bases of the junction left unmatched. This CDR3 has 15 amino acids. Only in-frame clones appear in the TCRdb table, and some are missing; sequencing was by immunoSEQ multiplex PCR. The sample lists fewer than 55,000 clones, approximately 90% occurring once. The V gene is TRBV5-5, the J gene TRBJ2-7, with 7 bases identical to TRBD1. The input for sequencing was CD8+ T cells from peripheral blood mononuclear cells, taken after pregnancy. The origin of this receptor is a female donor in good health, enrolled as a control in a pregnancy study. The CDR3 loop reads CASSTAHTGAYEQYF. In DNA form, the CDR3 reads TGTGCCAGCAGCACCGCTCACACAGGGGCCTACGAGCAGTACTTC.